This is a list of T cell receptor beta chains from one sample in a study of T cell repertoires in cytomegalovirus infection. TCRdb recomputed calls from the reads with MiXCR, one row per CDR3 protein. Of approximately 500,000 distinct CDR3 sequences listed, about 26% were seen once; the top ten hold approximately 13%. Material: PBMCs. These receptors came from a human donor in good health (CMV status not recorded). Some clones in this sample may be carry-over from other donors' samples. Both conserved end residues are part of each CDR3. The order of the fields is D gene, J gene, clone size, V gene, CDR3 protein, CDR3 DNA. A D gene is named only where the DNA matches it firmly. For some rows the clone size is stated as once, few or many, or as a class when expanded; others skip it.

TRBD1 TRBJ1-2 NA TRBV12-3/TRBV12-4 CASSLVAGGGYTF TGTGCCAGCAGTTTAGTGGCAGGGGGCGGCTACACCTTC
NA TRBJ1-2 NA TRBV6-2/TRBV6-3 CASSYSTVRTNYGYTF TGTGCCAGCAGTTACTCGACCGTGCGAACTAACTATGGCTACACCTTC
NA TRBJ1-1 few TRBV7-2 CASSPGTWGEAFF TGTGCCAGCAGCCCAGGGACCTGGGGTGAAGCTTTCTTT
TRBD2 TRBJ2-1 NA TRBV19 CASSIDLSSGVHNEQFF TGTGCCAGTAGTATAGATCTATCTAGCGGGGTACACAATGAGCAGTTCTTC
NA TRBJ2-1 many TRBV7-2 CASSLIIYNEQFF TGTGCCAGCAGCTTAATCATCTACAATGAGCAGTTCTTC
NA TRBJ1-3 NA TRBV4-3 CASSQGPTDTIYF TGCGCCAGCAGCCAAGGACCCACTGACACCATATATTTT
TRBD1 TRBJ2-1 NA TRBV25-1 CASSRYNTGANEQFF TGTGCCAGCAGTCGCTACAATACAGGGGCCAATGAGCAGTTCTTC
TRBD2 TRBJ2-1 few TRBV27 CASSTDPGTSGRFTQFF TGTGCCAGCAGTACCGACCCCGGGACTAGCGGGAGGTTTACGCAGTTCTTC
NA TRBJ2-5 few TRBV5-1 CASSWLADGETQYF TGCGCCAGCAGCTGGTTAGCGGACGGGGAGACCCAGTACTTC
TRBD2 TRBJ2-1 NA TRBV14 CASSQGLAVVNEQFF TGTGCCAGCAGCCAAGGACTAGCGGTTGTCAATGAGCAGTTCTTC
NA TRBJ2-3 many TRBV7-2 CASSLSGRSTDTQYF TGTGCCAGCAGCTTAAGTGGGAGGTCAACAGATACGCAGTATTTT
NA TRBJ2-7 NA TRBV7-2 CASSTPGFQGMEQYF TGTGCCAGCAGCACACCAGGGTTCCAAGGAATGGAGCAGTACTTC
NA TRBJ2-3 few TRBV7-8 CASSRRLDSTDTQYF TGTGCCAGCAGCAGGAGACTAGATAGCACAGATACGCAGTATTTT
NA TRBJ2-5 many TRBV11-1 CASSLDPFNRDTQQETQYF TGTGCCAGCAGCTTAGACCCTTTTAACCGGGACACACAACAAGAGACCCAGTACTTC
NA TRBJ1-5 NA TRBV5-3 CARSWGSNQPQHF TGTGCCAGAAGCTGGGGGAGCAATCAGCCCCAGCATTTT
NA TRBJ2-1 NA TRBV19 CASSIDDRTVYNEQFF TGTGCCAGTAGTATTGATGATCGGACCGTCTACAATGAGCAGTTCTTC
NA TRBJ1-3 NA TRBV6-5 CASSYSRDSGNTIYF TGTGCCAGCAGTTACTCGCGGGACTCTGGAAACACCATATATTTT
NA TRBJ1-1 NA TRBV12-3/TRBV12-4 CASSRTEGYTEAFF TGTGCCAGCAGCAGGACAGAAGGGTATACTGAAGCTTTCTTT
TRBD1 TRBJ1-2 few TRBV27 CASSVQGANRHGYTF TGTGCCAGCAGTGTACAGGGGGCGAATAGACATGGCTACACCTTC
TRBD1 TRBJ1-2 NA TRBV7-4 CASRETGDGYTF TGTGCCAGCCGGGAGACAGGGGATGGCTACACCTTC
TRBD1 TRBJ2-1 NA TRBV7-8 CASSSLLDRLYNEQFF TGTGCCAGCAGCAGCTTATTGGACAGGCTATACAATGAGCAGTTCTTC
NA TRBJ1-5 many TRBV19 CASSISRECNQPQHF TGTGCCAGTAGTATATCCAGGGAGTGCAATCAGCCCCAGCATTTT
NA TRBJ2-3 NA TRBV6-2/TRBV6-3 CASSYSPGHIRGTQYF TGTGCCAGCAGTTACTCACCGGGACACATCAGGGGTACGCAGTATTTT
NA TRBJ1-1 few TRBV28 CASSFRASSTEAFF TGTGCCAGCAGTTTCCGGGCGAGTTCGACTGAAGCTTTCTTT
NA TRBJ2-5 NA TRBV7-9 CASSATDETQYF TGTGCCAGCAGCGCCACGGACGAGACCCAGTACTTC
NA TRBJ2-6 many TRBV7-2 CASRDVQGSGANVLTF TGTGCCAGCAGAGATGTCCAGGGAAGCGGGGCCAACGTCCTGACTTTC
TRBD1 TRBJ2-3 NA TRBV20-1 CSAKSPGQGSTDTQYF TGCAGTGCTAAATCGCCGGGACAGGGAAGCACAGATACGCAGTATTTT
NA TRBJ2-3 few TRBV5-1 CASSLPPGGTDTQYF TGCGCCAGCAGCTTACCCCCTGGGGGCACAGATACGCAGTATTTT
NA TRBJ1-5 NA TRBV28 CASSFSPRVGQPQHF TGTGCCAGCAGTTTTTCCCCCCGAGTCGGTCAGCCCCAGCATTTT
NA TRBJ2-5 few TRBV6-6 CASSALWGAETQYF TGTGCCAGCAGCGCCCTGTGGGGAGCCGAGACCCAGTACTTC
TRBD2 TRBJ2-1 many TRBV7-9 CASSGQRGSSYNEQFF TGTGCCAGCAGCGGACAGCGGGGGAGCTCCTACAATGAGCAGTTCTTC
TRBD1 TRBJ2-7 few TRBV19 CASSPRDRGTYEQYF TGTGCCAGTAGCCCCCGGGACAGGGGTACCTACGAGCAGTACTTC
TRBD1 TRBJ2-1 few TRBV5-1 CASSLGQGGVNEQFF TGCGCCAGCAGCTTGGGACAGGGGGGAGTCAATGAGCAGTTCTTC